This TCR beta chain stems from a study of shared clonotypes between healthy human individuals. Study findings and constraints: When naive CD4 clonotypes were compared across several donors, about 4.8% were shared.

Those who donated were healthy HIV-negative adults, with no recent acute infections or vaccinations reported. The CDR3 contains 16 residues. V lost 5 bases, J lost 5 bases, and 11 bases stayed unmatched. From germline, CDR1 is SGHRS and CDR2 YFSETQ. Method: immunoSEQ multiplex PCR; TCRdb's copy keeps in-frame clones and lacks some. The data show approximately 2.4 million clones, approximately 96% seen once. On this clone: What it binds is not known.

Sequenced: naive CD4+ T cells sorted from blood. The subset: CD45RA+ positively selected. V usage is TRBV5-1 and J usage is TRBJ2-2, with 8 bases aligning to TRBD2. The TCR sequence derives from a man younger than 30 in good health. CDR3: CASRSGLEGATGELFF. In DNA form, the CDR3 reads TGCGCCAGCAGGTCGGGACTAGAGGGAGCGACCGGGGAGCTGTTTTTT.